This TCR beta chain was found in a study of radiation and T cells in renal cell carcinoma. Time point reported: blood 4 weeks post-SBRT, at nephrectomy. The treatment was: 15 Gy SBRT to primary tumor, nephrectomy 4 weeks later. V gave up 2 bases and J gave up 3 bases; unmatched junction bases: 11. The CDR3 spans 17 residues. The germline V gene encodes CDR1 GTSNPN and CDR2 SVGIG (reference sequence). Method: immunoSEQ multiplex PCR; TCRdb's copy keeps in-frame clones and lacks some. The table lists tens of thousands of clones, 81% of them singletons. The specimen was blood, collected from a patient whose treatment included radiotherapy and nephrectomy. This TCR derives from a man between 60 and 75 years old with renal cell carcinoma. V and J are TRBV30 and TRBJ1-3; 9 bases fit TRBD1. The CDR3 sequence: CAWSKGYRGLDGNTIYF. CDR3 bases: TGTGCCTGGAGTAAGGGGTACAGGGGGCTCGATGGAAACACCATATATTTT.